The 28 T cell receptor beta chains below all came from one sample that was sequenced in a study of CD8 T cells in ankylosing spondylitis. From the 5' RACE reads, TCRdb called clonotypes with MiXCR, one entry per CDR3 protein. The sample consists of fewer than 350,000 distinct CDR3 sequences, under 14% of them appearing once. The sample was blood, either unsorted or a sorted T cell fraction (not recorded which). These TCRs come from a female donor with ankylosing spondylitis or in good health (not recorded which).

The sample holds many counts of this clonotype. The CDR3 loop reads CASSQNRDRGREAFF. The DNA of the CDR3 is TGTGCCAGCAGCCAAAACCGGGACAGGGGGCGAGAAGCTTTCTTT. The rearrangement uses TRBV3-1 and TRBJ1-1; the match to TRBD1 covers 12 bases. CDR3 length equals 15 residues. Germline CDR1 and CDR2: LGHDT and YNNKEL (reference sequence). After removal of 2 bases from V and 8 bases from J, the junction contained 6 bases not matched to a gene.

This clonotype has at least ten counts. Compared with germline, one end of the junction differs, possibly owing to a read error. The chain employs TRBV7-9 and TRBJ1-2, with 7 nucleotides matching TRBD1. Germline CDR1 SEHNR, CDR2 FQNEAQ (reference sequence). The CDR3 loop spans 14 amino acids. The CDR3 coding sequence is TGTGCCAGCAGCTTAGATGCCCTAGGGGGACAGCTACTCTTC. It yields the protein CASSLDALGGQLLF.

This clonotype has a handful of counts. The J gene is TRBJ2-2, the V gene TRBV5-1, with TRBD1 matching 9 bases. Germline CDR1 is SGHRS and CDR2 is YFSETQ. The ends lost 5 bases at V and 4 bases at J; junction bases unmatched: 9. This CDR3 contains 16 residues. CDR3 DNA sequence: TGCGCCAGCAGATACTCCGGACAGGGGCCCACCGGGGAGCTGTTTTTT. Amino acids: CASRYSGQGPTGELFF.

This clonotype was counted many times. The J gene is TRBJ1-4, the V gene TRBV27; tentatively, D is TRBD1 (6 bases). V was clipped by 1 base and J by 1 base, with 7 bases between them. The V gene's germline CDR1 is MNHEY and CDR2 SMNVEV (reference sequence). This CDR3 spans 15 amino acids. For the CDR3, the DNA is TGTGCCAGCAGTTTATTAGGGGGAACTAATGAAAAACTGTTTTTT. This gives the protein CASSLLGGTNEKLFF.

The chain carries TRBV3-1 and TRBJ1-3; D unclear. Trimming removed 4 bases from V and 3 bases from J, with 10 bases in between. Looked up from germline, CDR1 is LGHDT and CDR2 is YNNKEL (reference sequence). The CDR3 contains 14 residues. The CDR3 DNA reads TGTGCCAGCAGCCGACCCGGCAGTGGAAACACCATATATTTT. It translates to CASSRPGSGNTIYF.

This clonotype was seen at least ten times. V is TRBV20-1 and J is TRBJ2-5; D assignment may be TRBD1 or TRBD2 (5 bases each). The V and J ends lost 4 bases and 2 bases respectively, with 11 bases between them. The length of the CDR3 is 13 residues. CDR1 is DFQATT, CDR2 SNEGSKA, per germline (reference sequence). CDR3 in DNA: TGCAGTGCTAAAGGGGACCGACAAGAGACCCAGTACTTC. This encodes CSAKGDRQETQYF.

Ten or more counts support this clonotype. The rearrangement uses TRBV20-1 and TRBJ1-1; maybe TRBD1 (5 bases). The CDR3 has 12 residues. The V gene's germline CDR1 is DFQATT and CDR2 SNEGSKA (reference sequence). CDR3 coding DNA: TGCAGGGCAGATAGGGGGAACACTGAAGCTTTCTTT. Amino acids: CRADRGNTEAFF.

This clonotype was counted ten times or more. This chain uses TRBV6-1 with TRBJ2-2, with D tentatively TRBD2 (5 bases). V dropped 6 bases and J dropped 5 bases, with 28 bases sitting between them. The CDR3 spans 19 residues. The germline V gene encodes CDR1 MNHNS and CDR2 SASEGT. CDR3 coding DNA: TGTGCCAGCAGGGATGGCTCTCCCGGGATATTAAGCGTAACCGGGGAGCTGTTTTTT. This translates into CASRDGSPGILSVTGELFF.

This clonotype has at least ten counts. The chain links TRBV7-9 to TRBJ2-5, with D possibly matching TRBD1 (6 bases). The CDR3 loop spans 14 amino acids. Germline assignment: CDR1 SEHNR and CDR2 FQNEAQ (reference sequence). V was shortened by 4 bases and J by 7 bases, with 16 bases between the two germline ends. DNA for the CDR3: TGTGCCAGCAGCTCCGGGACACCCCGAATGACCCAGTACTTC. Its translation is CASSSGTPRMTQYF.

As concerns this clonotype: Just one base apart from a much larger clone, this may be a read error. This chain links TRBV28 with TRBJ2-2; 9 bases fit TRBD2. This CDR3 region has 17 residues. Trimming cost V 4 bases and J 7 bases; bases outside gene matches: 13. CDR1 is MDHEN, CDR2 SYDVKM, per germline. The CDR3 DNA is TGTGCCAGCAGTTCCCTTCCGCGGGGGGGCCGGAACGGGGAGCTGTTTTTT. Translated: CASSSLPRGGRNGELFF.

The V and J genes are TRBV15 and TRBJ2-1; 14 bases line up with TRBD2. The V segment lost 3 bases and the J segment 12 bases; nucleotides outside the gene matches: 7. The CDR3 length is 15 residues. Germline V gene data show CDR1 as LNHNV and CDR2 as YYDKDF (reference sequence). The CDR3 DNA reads TGTGCCACCAGCAGTTCGACTAGCGGGGGGGTGGTGCAGTTCTTC. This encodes CATSSSTSGGVVQFF. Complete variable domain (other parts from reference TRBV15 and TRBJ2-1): DAMVIQNPRYQVTQFGKPVTLSCSQTLNHNVMYWYQQKSSQAPKLLFHYYDKDFNNEADTPDNFQSRRPNTSFCFLDIRSPGLGDTAMYLCATSSSTSGGVVQFFGPGTRLTVL.

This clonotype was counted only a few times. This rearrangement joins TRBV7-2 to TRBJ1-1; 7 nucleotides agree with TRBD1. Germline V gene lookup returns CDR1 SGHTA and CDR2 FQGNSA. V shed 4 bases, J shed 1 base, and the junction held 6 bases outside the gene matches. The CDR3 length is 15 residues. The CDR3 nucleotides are TGTGCCAGCAGCTCACCCGGGACAGAGAACACTGAAGCTTTCTTT. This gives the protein CASSSPGTENTEAFF.

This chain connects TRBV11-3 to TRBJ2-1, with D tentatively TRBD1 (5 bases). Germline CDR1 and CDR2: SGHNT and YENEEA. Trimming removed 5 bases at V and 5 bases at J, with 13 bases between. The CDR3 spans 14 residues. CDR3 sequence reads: CASSLRSTDNEQFF. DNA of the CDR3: TGTGCCAGCAGCCTAAGATCGACAGACAATGAGCAGTTCTTC.

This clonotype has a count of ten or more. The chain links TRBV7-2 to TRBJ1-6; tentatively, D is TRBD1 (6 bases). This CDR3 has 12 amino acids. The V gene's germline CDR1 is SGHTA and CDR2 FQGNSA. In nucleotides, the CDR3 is TGTGCTGGGGGACAATATTCTTCACCCCTCCACTTT. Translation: CAGGQYSSPLHF.

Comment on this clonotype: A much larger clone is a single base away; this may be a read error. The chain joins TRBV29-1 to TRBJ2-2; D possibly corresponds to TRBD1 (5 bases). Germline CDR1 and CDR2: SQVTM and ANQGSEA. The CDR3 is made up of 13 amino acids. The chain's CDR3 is CTARVGFTGELFF. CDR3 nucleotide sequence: TGCACCGCCAGGGTAGGGTTCACCGGGGAGCTGTTTTTT.

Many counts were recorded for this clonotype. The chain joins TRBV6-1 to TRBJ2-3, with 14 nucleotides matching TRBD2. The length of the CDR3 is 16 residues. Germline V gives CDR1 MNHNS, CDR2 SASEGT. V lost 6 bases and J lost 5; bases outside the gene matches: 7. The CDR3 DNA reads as TGTGCCAGCAGGACGAGGACTAGCGGGGGGATAGATACGCAGTATTTT. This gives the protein CASRTRTSGGIDTQYF.

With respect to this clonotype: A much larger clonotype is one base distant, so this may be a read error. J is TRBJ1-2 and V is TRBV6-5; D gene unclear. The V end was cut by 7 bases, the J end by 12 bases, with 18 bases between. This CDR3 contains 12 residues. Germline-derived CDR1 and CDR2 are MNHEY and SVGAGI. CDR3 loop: CASTNSGGGDTF. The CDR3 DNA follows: TGTGCCAGCACTAACTCAGGCGGAGGCGACACCTTC.

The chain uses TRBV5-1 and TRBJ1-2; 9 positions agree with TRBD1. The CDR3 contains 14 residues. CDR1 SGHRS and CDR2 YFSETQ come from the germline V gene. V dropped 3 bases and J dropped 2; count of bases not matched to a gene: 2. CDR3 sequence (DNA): TGCGCCAGCAGCTGGACAGGGGACAACTATGGCTACACCTTC. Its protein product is CASSWTGDNYGYTF.

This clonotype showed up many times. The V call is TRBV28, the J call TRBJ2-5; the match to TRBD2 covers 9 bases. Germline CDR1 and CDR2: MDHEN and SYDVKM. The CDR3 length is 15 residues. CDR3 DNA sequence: TGTGCTACCGCTCGGGGCGGGAGGGCCGTGAAGACCCAGTACTTC. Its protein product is CATARGGRAVKTQYF.

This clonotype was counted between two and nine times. CDR3 coding DNA: TGTGCCAGCAGCTTCGGTTTGAGCGGAACATACGAGCAGTACTTC. It codes for CASSFGLSGTYEQYF. The chain combines TRBV11-2 with TRBJ2-7; tentatively, D is TRBD2 (5 bases). V lost 3 bases, J lost 4 bases, and 16 bases lay in between. The CDR3 runs 15 residues. CDR1 and CDR2 from the germline V gene are SGHAT and FQNNGV. The whole variable domain, remainder taken from reference TRBV11-2 and TRBJ2-7, is EAGVAQSPRYKIIEKRQSVAFWCNPISGHATLYWYQQILGQGPKLLIQFQNNGVVDDSQLPKDRFSAERLKGVDSTLKIQPAKLEDSAVYLCASSFGLSGTYEQYFGPGTRLTVT.

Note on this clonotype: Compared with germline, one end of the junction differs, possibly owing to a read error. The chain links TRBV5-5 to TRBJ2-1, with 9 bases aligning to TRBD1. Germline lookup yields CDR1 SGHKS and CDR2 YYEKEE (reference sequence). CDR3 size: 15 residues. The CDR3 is CASSETGGSYNEKFF. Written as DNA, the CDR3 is TGTGCCAGCAGTGAGACAGGGGGGAGCTACAATGAGAAGTTCTTC. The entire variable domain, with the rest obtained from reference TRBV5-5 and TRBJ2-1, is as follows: DAGVTQSPTHLIKTRGQQVTLRCSPISGHKSVSWYQQVLGQGPQFIFQYYEKEERGRGNFPDRFSARQFPNYSSELNVNALLLGDSALYLCASSETGGSYNEKFFGPGTRLTVL.

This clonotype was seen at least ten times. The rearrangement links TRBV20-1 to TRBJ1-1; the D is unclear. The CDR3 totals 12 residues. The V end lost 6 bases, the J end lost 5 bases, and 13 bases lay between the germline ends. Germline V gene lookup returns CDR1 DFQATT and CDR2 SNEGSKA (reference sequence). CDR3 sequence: CSAEDLYTEAFF. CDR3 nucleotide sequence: TGCAGTGCCGAAGACCTCTATACTGAAGCTTTCTTT.

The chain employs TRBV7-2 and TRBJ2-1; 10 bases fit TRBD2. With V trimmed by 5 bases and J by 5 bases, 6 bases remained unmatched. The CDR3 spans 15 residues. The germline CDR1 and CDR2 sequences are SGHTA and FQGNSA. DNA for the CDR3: TGTGCCAGCAGCCGCACTAGCGGGGCCAACAATGAGCAGTTCTTC. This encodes CASSRTSGANNEQFF.

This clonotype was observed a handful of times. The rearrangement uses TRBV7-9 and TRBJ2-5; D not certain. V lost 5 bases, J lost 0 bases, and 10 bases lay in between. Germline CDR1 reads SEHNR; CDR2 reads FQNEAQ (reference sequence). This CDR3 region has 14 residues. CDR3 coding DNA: TGTGCCAGCAGCATACTCGGGTACCAAGAGACCCAGTACTTC. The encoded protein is CASSILGYQETQYF.

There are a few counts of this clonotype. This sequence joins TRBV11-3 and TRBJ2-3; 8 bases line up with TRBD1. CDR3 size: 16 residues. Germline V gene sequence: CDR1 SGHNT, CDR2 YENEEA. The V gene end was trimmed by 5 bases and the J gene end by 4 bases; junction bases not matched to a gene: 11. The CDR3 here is CASSPRTGSGPDTQYF. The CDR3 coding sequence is TGTGCCAGCAGCCCAAGGACAGGGTCGGGGCCAGATACGCAGTATTTT.

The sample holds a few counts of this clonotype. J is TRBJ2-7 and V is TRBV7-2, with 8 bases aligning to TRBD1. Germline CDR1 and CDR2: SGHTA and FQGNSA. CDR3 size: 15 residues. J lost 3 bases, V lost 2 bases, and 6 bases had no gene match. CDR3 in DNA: TGTGCCAGCAGCTTATCACAGGGGGTAATCTACGAGCAGTACTTC. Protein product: CASSLSQGVIYEQYF.

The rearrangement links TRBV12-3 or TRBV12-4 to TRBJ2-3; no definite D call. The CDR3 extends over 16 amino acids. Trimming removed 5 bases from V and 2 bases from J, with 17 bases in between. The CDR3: CASSPPGKLDTDTQYF. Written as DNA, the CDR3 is TGTGCCAGCAGTCCCCCCGGAAAATTAGACACAGATACGCAGTATTTT.

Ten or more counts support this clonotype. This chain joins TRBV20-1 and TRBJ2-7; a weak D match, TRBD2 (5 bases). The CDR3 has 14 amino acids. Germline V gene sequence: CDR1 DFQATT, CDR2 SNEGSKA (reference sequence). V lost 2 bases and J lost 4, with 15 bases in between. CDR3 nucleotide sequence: TGCAGTGCTAGAAATCTCGGGGAAACGTACGAGCAGTACTTC. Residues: CSARNLGETYEQYF.